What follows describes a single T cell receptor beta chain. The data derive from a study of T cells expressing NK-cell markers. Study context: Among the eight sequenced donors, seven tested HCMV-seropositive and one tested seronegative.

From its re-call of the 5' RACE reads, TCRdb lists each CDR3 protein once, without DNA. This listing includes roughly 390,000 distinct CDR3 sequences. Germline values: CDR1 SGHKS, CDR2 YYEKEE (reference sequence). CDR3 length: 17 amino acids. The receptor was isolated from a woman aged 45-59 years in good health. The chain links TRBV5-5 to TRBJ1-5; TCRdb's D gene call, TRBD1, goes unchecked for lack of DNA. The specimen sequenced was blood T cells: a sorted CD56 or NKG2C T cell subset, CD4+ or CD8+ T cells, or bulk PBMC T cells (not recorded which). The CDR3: CASSLYLGGYSNQPQHF.